The clone carrying this T cell receptor (beta chain) has only a few counts. Its antigen is as yet unknown. This CDR3 comprises 14 residues. V lost 4 bases and J lost 7; bases outside the gene matches: 7. Germline V CDR1 and CDR2: SGHDT, YYEEEE. The source of the sample is a study of CD8 T cells in ankylosing spondylitis. Study conclusions and caveats: Certain motif variants had earlier been reported in reactive arthritis synovial fluid and blood. Disease-linked clones reportedly showed significant enrichment in matched ankylosing spondylitis synovial fluid. Ankylosing spondylitis blood appeared to be characterized by a TCR beta motif of under ten highly homologous variants.

TCR beta libraries were made by quantitative 5'-RACE with molecular barcodes. TCRdb reprocessed the 5' RACE reads with MiXCR, giving one entry per CDR3 protein. The table shows about 210,000 distinct CDR3 sequences, with 6% to 8% occurring only once. The source material was blood, either unsorted or a sorted T cell fraction (not recorded which). This chain links TRBV5-6 with TRBJ2-1, with 8 bases fitting TRBD1. This sequence originates from a male donor with ankylosing spondylitis. The CDR3 region has the DNA TGTGCCAGCAGCACGCGACAGGGGTGGAATGAGCAGTTCTTC. This codes for CASSTRQGWNEQFF.